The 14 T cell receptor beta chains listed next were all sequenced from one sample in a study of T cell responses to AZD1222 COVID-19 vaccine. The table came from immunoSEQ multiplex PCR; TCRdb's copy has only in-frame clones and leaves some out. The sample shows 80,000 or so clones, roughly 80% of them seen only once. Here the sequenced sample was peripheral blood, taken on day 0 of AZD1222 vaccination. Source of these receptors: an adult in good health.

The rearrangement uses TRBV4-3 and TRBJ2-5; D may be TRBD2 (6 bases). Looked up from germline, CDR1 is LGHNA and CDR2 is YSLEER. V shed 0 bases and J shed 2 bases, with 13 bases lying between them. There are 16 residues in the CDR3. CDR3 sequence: CASSQDGTGDQETQYF. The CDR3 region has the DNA TGCGCCAGCAGCCAAGATGGAACGGGGGATCAAGAGACCCAGTACTTC.

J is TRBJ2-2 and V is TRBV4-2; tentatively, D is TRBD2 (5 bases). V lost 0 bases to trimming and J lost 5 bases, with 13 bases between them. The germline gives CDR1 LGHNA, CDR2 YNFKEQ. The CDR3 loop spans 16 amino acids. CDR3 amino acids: CASSQEAGPGTGELFF. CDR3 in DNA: TGTGCCAGCAGCCAAGAGGCGGGTCCGGGAACCGGGGAGCTGTTTTTT.

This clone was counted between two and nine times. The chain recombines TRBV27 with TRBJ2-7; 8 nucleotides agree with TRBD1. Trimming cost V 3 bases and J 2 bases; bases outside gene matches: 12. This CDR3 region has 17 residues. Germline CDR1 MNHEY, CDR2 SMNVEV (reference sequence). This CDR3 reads CASSFRTGQGIAYEQYF. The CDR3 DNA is TGTGCCAGCAGTTTTCGTACAGGACAGGGCATCGCCTACGAGCAGTACTTC.

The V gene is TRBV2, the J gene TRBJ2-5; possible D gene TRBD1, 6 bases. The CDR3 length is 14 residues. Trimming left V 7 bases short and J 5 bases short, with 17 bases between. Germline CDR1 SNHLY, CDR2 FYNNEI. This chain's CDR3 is CASNHRQVLETQYF. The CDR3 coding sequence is TGTGCCAGCAATCACCGACAGGTCTTGGAGACCCAGTACTTC.

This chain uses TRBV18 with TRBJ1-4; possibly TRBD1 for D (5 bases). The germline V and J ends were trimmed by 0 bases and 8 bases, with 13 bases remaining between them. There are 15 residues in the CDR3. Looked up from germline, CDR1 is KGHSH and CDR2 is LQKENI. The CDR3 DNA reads TGTGCCAGCTCACCACCGGGACTAGAGGGGGAAAAACTGTTTTTT. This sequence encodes CASSPPGLEGEKLFF.

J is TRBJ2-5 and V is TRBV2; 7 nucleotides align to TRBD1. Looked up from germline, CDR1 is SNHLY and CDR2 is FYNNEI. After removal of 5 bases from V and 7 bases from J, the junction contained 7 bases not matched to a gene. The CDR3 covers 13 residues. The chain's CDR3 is CASSTDRDRTQYF. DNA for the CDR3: TGTGCCAGCAGTACTGACAGGGATCGGACCCAGTACTTC.

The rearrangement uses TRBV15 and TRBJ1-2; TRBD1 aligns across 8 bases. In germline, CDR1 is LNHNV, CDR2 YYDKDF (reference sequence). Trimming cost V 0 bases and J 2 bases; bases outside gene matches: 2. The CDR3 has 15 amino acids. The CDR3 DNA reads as TGTGCCACCAGCAGAGATACAGGGGGGAACTATGGCTACACCTTC. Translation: CATSRDTGGNYGYTF.

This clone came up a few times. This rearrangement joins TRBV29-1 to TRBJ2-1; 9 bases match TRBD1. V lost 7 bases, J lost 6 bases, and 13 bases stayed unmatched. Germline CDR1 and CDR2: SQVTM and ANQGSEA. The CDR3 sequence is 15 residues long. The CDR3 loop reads CSAKTWTGVSNEQFF. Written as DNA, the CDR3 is TGCAGCGCCAAGACCTGGACAGGGGTAAGCAATGAGCAGTTCTTC.

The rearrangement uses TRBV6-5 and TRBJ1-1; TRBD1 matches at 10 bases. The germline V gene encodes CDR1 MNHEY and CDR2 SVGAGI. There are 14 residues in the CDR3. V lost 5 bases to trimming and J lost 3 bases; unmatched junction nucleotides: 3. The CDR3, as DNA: TGTGCCAGCAGTAAGACAGGGGGCTACACTGAAGCTTTCTTT. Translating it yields CASSKTGGYTEAFF.

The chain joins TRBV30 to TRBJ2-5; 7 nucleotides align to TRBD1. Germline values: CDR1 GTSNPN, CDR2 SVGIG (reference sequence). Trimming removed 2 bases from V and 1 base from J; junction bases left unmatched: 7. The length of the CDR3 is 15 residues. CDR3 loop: CAWSKTRGIQETQYF. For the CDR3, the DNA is TGTGCCTGGAGTAAAACCAGGGGGATCCAAGAGACCCAGTACTTC.

CDR3 in amino acids: CASSSRLSSYEQYF. Here the CDR3 DNA reads TGTGCCAGCAGCTCCCGCCTCAGTTCCTACGAGCAGTACTTC. The chain has TRBV5-8 and TRBJ2-7, with D uncertain. Germline V lookup: CDR1 SGHTS, CDR2 YDEGEE. V was trimmed by 3 bases and J by 1 base, leaving 11 bases between them. This CDR3 contains 14 residues.

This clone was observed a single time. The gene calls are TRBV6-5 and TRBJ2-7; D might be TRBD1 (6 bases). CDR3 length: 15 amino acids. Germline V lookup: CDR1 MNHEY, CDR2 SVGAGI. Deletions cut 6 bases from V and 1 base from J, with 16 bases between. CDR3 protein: CASSSDRKGSYEQYF. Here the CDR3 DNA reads TGTGCCAGCAGCAGCGACAGGAAGGGGTCCTACGAGCAGTACTTC.

The CDR3 nucleotides are TGTGCCAGCAGCGTAGGGTTAGCGGGAGTAGTAACAGATACGCAGTATTTT. Its translation is CASSVGLAGVVTDTQYF. The V and J genes are TRBV9 and TRBJ2-3; TRBD2 matches at 9 bases. Germline V gene data show CDR1 as SGDLS and CDR2 as YYNGEE. CDR3 length equals 17 residues. Trimming cost V 0 bases and J 3 bases; bases outside gene matches: 8.

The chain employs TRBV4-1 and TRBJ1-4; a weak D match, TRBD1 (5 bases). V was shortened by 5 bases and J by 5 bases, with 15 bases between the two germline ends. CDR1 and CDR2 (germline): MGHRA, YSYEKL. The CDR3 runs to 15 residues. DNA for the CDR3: TGCGCCAGCAGCTCCCTCGCGGGGGGGAATGAAAAACTGTTTTTT. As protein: CASSSLAGGNEKLFF.